Presented here are 18 T cell receptor beta chains from one specimen sequenced in a study of blood T cell repertoires in COVID-19. TCRdb keeps only in-frame clones here, not all; method: immunoSEQ multiplex PCR. This sample has roughly 240,000 clones, with almost 85% found just once. The specimen was PBMCs or T cells enriched from blood (not recorded which). These receptors were collected from a woman in her forties or fifties with acute COVID-19.

The chain recombines TRBV7-9 with TRBJ2-6; TRBD1 aligns across 8 bases. CDR1 is SEHNR and CDR2 is FQNEAQ in the germline V gene (reference sequence). The CDR3 length is 15 residues. V lost 5 bases and J lost 3; bases outside the gene matches: 3. Here the CDR3 reads CASSDRGFGANVLTF. The DNA of the CDR3 is TGTGCCAGCAGCGACAGGGGTTTTGGGGCCAACGTCCTGACTTTC.

J is TRBJ1-5 and V is TRBV5-6, with D maybe TRBD1 (6 bases). The CDR3 runs 14 residues. Trimming took off 3 bases at V and 6 bases at J, with 13 bases between the two ends. Germline V gives CDR1 SGHDT, CDR2 YYEEEE. The DNA for the CDR3 is TGTGCCAGCAGCTCAGGACAGTTGGCTCAGCCCCAGCATTTT. It codes for CASSSGQLAQPQHF.

The rearrangement uses TRBV11-3 and TRBJ2-7, with D maybe TRBD1 (7 bases). There are 14 residues in the CDR3. CDR1 is SGHNT and CDR2 is YENEEA in the germline V gene. V shed 5 bases and J shed 7 bases, with 18 bases lying between them. CDR3 protein: CASSLARGAGEQYF. Written as DNA, the CDR3 is TGTGCCAGCAGCCTTGCCAGGGGGGCTGGGGAGCAGTACTTC. Based on the CDR3 plus reference TRBV11-3 and TRBJ2-7, the full variable domain is EAGVVQSPRYKIIEKKQPVAFWCNPISGHNTLYWYLQNLGQGPELLIRYENEEAVDDSQLPKDRFSAERLKGVDSTLKIQPAELGDSAVYLCASSLARGAGEQYFGPGTRLTVT.

V is TRBV4-3 and J is TRBJ2-1; 7 bases map to TRBD1. This CDR3 has 13 amino acids. V was clipped by 0 bases and J by 15 bases; unmatched bases: 8. Germline V gene sequence: CDR1 LGHNA, CDR2 YSLEER. Here the CDR3 DNA reads TGCGCCAGCAGCCAAGATTTTGGGGACAGTCGGTTCTTC. It encodes CASSQDFGDSRFF.

The chain has TRBV7-9 and TRBJ1-1; TRBD1 agrees at 10 bases. The germline CDR1 and CDR2 sequences are SEHNR and FQNEAQ (reference sequence). This CDR3 comprises 18 residues. J was trimmed by 0 bases and V by 0 bases; bases with no gene match: 7. The CDR3 DNA follows: TGTGCCAGCAGCTTAGCGATCCCGGGACAGGGGATGAACACTGAAGCTTTCTTT. Amino acids: CASSLAIPGQGMNTEAFF.

The chain is built from TRBV6-5 and TRBJ2-5; 7 bases match TRBD1. Germline CDR1 reads MNHEY; CDR2 reads SVGAGI. V gave up 6 bases and J gave up 5 bases; unmatched junction bases: 9. The CDR3 runs to 14 residues. CDR3 amino acids: CASSRDSTGETQYF. CDR3 bases: TGTGCCAGCAGCCGGGACAGTACGGGGGAGACCCAGTACTTC.

The rearrangement uses TRBV6-5 and TRBJ1-2; 9 positions match TRBD1. Germline-derived CDR1 and CDR2 are MNHEY and SVGAGI. After removal of 6 bases from V and 2 bases from J, the junction contained 4 bases not matched to a gene. This CDR3 region has 14 residues. The CDR3 region has the DNA TGTGCCAGCAGGCGACAGGGGGACAACTATGGCTACACCTTC. Amino acid sequence: CASRRQGDNYGYTF.

V and J are TRBV7-2 and TRBJ1-2; TRBD1 matches at 8 bases. The CDR3 is made up of 13 amino acids. Germline V gene data show CDR1 as SGHTA and CDR2 as FQGNSA. The V segment lost 3 bases and the J segment 8 bases; nucleotides outside the gene matches: 5. Here the CDR3 reads CASSFQGAGGYTF. CDR3 nucleotides: TGTGCCAGCAGCTTTCAGGGGGCGGGCGGCTACACCTTC.

In its sample, this clone was seen a few times. The rearrangement links TRBV7-9 to TRBJ2-7, with D perhaps matching TRBD1 (6 bases). The CDR3 runs 12 residues. The germline V and J ends were trimmed by 4 bases and 5 bases, with 9 bases remaining between them. Germline lookup yields CDR1 SEHNR and CDR2 FQNEAQ (reference sequence). Here the CDR3 DNA reads TGTGCCAGCAGCTCTTCAGGGGACGAGCAGTACTTC. Translating it yields CASSSSGDEQYF.

The J gene is TRBJ1-4, the V gene TRBV7-7; D gene uncertain. The germline CDR1 and CDR2 sequences are SSHAT and FNYEAQ (reference sequence). The CDR3 is 10 residues long. The CDR3 DNA follows: TGTGCTAGCCTTAATGAAAAACTGTTTTTT. This codes for CASLNEKLFF. The complete variable domain, with remaining parts taken from reference TRBV7-7 and TRBJ1-4, reads GAGVSQSPRYKVTKRGQDVTLRCDPISSHATLYWYQQALGQGPEFLTYFNYEAQPDKSGLPSDRFSAERPEGSISTLTIQRTEQRDSAMYRCASLNEKLFFGSGTQLSVL.

This clone was observed once. The chain combines TRBV9 with TRBJ1-2; TRBD1 agrees at 8 bases. CDR1 and CDR2 (germline): SGDLS, YYNGEE. V lost 4 bases to trimming and J lost 2 bases; unmatched junction nucleotides: 10. CDR3 length equals 16 residues. The CDR3 here is CASSLRTGPLNYGYTF. DNA of the CDR3: TGTGCCAGCAGCCTTAGGACAGGGCCTTTAAACTATGGCTACACCTTC.

The gene calls are TRBV7-9 and TRBJ1-3; the match to TRBD1 covers 8 bases. Germline lookup yields CDR1 SEHNR and CDR2 FQNEAQ (reference sequence). V was pared by 6 bases and J by 2 bases, with 3 bases of the junction left unmatched. The CDR3 is 14 residues long. CDR3 in amino acids: CASRADRAGNTIYF. Here the CDR3 DNA reads TGTGCCAGCAGGGCGGACAGGGCTGGAAACACCATATATTTT.

The rearrangement uses TRBV25-1 and TRBJ1-1, with 8 positions matching TRBD1. This CDR3 is built from 15 residues. Germline V lookup: CDR1 MGHDK, CDR2 SYGVNS. With 6 bases clipped from V and 1 base from J, the junction kept 7 bases outside the gene matches. CDR3 coding DNA: TGTGCCAGCAGCAACATTGGACAGGGGAACACTGAAGCTTTCTTT. Translated: CASSNIGQGNTEAFF.

This clone is a singleton in its sample. The V and J genes are TRBV12-5 and TRBJ1-1; 9 bases fit TRBD1. V was clipped by 5 bases and J by 0 bases; unmatched bases: 4. Germline V lookup: CDR1 LGHNT, CDR2 FRNRAP. This CDR3 region has 15 residues. CDR3 coding DNA: TGTGCTAGTGGTCCGGACAGGGGCATGAACACTGAAGCTTTCTTT. Protein sequence: CASGPDRGMNTEAFF.

This chain connects TRBV4-3 to TRBJ1-3; D call uncertain. This CDR3 is built from 14 residues. The germline gives CDR1 LGHNA, CDR2 YSLEER. The V end lost 2 bases, the J end lost 4 bases, and 9 bases lay between the germline ends. Here the CDR3 reads CASSQWESGNTIYF. CDR3 coding DNA: TGCGCCAGCAGCCAATGGGAGTCAGGAAACACCATATATTTT.

V gene TRBV7-9 combines with J gene TRBJ1-1; 7 nucleotides line up with TRBD1. This CDR3 has 14 residues. The V and J ends lost 5 bases and 0 bases, in that order; junction bases with no gene match: 3. CDR1 is SEHNR, CDR2 FQNEAQ, per germline (reference sequence). DNA of the CDR3: TGTGCCAGCAGCGCGGGACAGATGAACACTGAAGCTTTCTTT. As protein: CASSAGQMNTEAFF.

This rearrangement joins TRBV12-3 or TRBV12-4 to TRBJ1-2; D not resolved. Trimming took off 5 bases at V and 5 bases at J, with 6 bases between the two ends. The CDR3 length is 11 residues. CDR3 residues: CASSTGYGYTF. For the CDR3, the DNA is TGTGCCAGCAGTACGGGTTATGGCTACACCTTC.

CDR3 sequence: CASSQDLTGSGANVLTF. In DNA form, the CDR3 reads TGCGCCAGCAGCCAAGATCTGACAGGGTCCGGGGCCAACGTCCTGACTTTC. The rearrangement uses TRBV4-3 and TRBJ2-6; 7 positions match TRBD1. The V gene end was trimmed by 0 bases and the J gene end by 4 bases; junction bases not matched to a gene: 6. The germline CDR1 and CDR2 sequences are LGHNA and YSLEER. The length of the CDR3 is 17 residues.